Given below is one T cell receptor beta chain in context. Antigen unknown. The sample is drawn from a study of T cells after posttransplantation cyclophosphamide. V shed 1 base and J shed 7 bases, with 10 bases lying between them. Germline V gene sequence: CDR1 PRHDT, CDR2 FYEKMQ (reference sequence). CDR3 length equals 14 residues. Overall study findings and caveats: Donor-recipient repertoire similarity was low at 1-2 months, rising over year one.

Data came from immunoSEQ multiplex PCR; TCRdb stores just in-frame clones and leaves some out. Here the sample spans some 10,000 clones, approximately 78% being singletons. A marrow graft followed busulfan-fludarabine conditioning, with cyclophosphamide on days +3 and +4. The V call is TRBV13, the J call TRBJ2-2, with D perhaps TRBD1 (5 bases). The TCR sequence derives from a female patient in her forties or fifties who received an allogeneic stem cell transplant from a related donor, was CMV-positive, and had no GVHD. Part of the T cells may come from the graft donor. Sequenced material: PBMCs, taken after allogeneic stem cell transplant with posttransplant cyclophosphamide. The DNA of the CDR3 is TGTGCCAGCAGCTTAGCTATGGGGCGCGGGGAGCTGTTTTTT. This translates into CASSLAMGRGELFF.